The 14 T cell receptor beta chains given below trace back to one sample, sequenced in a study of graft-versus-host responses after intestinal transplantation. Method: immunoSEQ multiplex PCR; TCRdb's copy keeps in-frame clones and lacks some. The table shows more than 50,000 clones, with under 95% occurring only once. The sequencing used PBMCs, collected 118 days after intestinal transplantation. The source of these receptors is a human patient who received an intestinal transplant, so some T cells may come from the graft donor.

This CDR3 reads CASSLGQGDQPQHF. DNA for the CDR3: TGCGCCAGCAGCCTAGGACAGGGGGATCAGCCCCAGCATTTT. The chain recombines TRBV5-1 with TRBJ1-5; TRBD1 aligns across 10 bases. The length of the CDR3 is 14 residues. Germline values: CDR1 SGHRS, CDR2 YFSETQ. With 4 bases clipped from V and 5 bases from J, the junction kept 3 bases outside the gene matches.

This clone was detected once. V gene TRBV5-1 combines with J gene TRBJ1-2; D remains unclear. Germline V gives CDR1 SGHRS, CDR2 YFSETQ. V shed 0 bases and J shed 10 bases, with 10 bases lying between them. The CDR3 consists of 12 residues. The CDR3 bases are TGCGCCAGCAGCTTGGGGGGAGTCGACTACACCTTC. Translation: CASSLGGVDYTF.

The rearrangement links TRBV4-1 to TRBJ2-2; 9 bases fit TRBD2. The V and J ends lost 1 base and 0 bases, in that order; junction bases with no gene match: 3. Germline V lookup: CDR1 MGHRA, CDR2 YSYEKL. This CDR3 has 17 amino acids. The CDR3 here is CASSQASGDTNTGELFF. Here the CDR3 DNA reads TGCGCCAGCAGCCAAGCTAGCGGGGATACGAACACCGGGGAGCTGTTTTTT.

This CDR3 is CASSPSTGGTDTQYF. In DNA, the CDR3 is TGTGCCAGCAGTCCCTCCACAGGGGGCACAGATACGCAGTATTTT. This chain links TRBV28 with TRBJ2-3, with 7 bases lining up with TRBD1. Germline V gene data show CDR1 as MDHEN and CDR2 as SYDVKM. The CDR3 is 15 residues long. V gave up 5 bases and J gave up 1 base; unmatched junction bases: 6. The variable domain in full, completed from reference TRBV28 and TRBJ2-3, reads DVKVTQSSRYLVKRTGEKVFLECVQDMDHENMFWYRQDPGLGLRLIYFSYDVKMKEKGDIPEGYSVSREKKERFSLILESASTNQTSMYLCASSPSTGGTDTQYFGPGTRLTVL.

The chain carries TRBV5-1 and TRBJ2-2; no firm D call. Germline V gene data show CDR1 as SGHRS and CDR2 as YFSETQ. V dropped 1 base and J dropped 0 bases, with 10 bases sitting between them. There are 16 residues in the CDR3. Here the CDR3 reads CASSLLAFPNTGELFF. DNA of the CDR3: TGCGCCAGCAGCTTGTTGGCTTTCCCGAACACCGGGGAGCTGTTTTTT.

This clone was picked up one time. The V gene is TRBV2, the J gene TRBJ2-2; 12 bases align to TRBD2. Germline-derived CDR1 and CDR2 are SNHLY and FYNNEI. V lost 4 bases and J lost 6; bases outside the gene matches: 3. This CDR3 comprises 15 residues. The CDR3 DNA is TGTGCCAGCAGTGTAGGACTAGCGGGATCCGGGGAGCTGTTTTTT. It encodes CASSVGLAGSGELFF.

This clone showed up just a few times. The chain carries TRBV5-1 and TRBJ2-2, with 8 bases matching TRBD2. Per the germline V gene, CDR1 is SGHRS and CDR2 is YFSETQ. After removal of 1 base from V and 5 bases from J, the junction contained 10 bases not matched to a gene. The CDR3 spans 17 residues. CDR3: CASSLTGGPSWTGELFF. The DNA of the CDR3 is TGCGCCAGCAGCTTGACGGGAGGGCCGTCGTGGACCGGGGAGCTGTTTTTT. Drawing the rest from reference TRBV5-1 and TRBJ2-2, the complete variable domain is KAGVTQTPRYLIKTRGQQVTLSCSPISGHRSVSWYQQTPGQGLQFLFEYFSETQRNKGNFPGRFSGRQFSNSRSEMNVSTLELGDSALYLCASSLTGGPSWTGELFFGEGSRLTVL.

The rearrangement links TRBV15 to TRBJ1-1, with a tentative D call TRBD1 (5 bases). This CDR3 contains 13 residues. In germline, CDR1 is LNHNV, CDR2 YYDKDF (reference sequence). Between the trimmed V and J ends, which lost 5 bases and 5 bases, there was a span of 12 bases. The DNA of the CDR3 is TGTGCCACCAGCGGAACAGGTCGTACTGAAGCTTTCTTT. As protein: CATSGTGRTEAFF.

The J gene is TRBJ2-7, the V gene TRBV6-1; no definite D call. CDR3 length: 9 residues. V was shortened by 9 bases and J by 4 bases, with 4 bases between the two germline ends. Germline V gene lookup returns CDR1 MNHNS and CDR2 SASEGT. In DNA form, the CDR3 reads TGTGCCAGTTCGTACGAGCAGTACTTC. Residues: CASSYEQYF.

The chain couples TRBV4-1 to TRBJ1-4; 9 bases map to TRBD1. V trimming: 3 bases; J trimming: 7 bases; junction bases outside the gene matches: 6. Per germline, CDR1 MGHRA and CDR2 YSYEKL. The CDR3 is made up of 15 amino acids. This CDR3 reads CASSHTGTGFEKLFF. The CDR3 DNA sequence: TGCGCCAGCAGCCACACCGGGACAGGGTTTGAAAAACTGTTTTTT.

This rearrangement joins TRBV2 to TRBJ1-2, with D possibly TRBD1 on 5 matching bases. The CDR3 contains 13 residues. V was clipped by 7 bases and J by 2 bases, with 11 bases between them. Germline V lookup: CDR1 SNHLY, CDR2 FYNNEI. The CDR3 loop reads CASTEGHNYGYTF. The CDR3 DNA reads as TGTGCCAGCACCGAGGGGCACAACTATGGCTACACCTTC.

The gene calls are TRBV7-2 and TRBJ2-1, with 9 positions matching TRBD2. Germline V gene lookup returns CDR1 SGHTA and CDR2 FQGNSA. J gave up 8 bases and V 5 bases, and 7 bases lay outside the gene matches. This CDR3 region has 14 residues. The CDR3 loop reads CASSPSAGGDEQFF. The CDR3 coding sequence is TGTGCCAGCAGCCCTTCCGCGGGAGGGGATGAGCAGTTCTTC.

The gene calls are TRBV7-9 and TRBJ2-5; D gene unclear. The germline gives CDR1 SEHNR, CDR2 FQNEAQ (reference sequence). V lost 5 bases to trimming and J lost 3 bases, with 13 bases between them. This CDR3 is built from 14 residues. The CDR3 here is CASSGEVAEETQYF. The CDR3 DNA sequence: TGTGCCAGCAGCGGAGAGGTGGCGGAAGAGACCCAGTACTTC.

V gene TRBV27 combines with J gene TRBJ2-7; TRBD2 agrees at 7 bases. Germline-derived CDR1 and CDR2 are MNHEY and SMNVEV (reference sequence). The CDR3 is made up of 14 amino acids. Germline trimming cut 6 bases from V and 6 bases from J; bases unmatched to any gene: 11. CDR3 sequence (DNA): TGTGCCAGCAGCCGGGGGGTGGGGCTGGCCGAGCAGTACTTC. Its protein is CASSRGVGLAEQYF.